Each of the 10 T cell receptor beta chains below was sequenced from the same sample in a study of tumor and adjacent non-tumor tissue in lung cancer. The library came from three nested PCR rounds adapted from ARM-PCR protocols. In TCRdb, the multiplex PCR reads were re-called with MiXCR into one record per CDR3 protein. The table includes tens of thousands of distinct CDR3 sequences, 55% to 75% detected once. This sample's RNA came from whole unsorted tissue. The sequenced sample consisted of lung tumor tissue. These receptor sequences come from a man in his fifties with non-small cell lung cancer.

The chain combines TRBV2 with TRBJ2-1; perhaps TRBD2 as D (6 bases). CDR3 length: 13 residues. Germline CDR1 is SNHLY and CDR2 is FYNNEI. CDR3 bases: TGTGCAACCAGTGAAGGAACGGGGGATGAGCAGTTCTTC. Translation gives CATSEGTGDEQFF.

This chain links TRBV11-2 with TRBJ2-3, with 10 positions matching TRBD2. Germline lookup yields CDR1 SGHAT and CDR2 FQNNGV. CDR3 length: 18 residues. V gave up 3 bases and J gave up 8 bases; unmatched junction bases: 17. The CDR3 region is CASSLVSSGGISIVTQYF. DNA of the CDR3: TGTGCCAGCAGCTTGGTCAGTAGCGGGGGGATAAGCATAGTTACGCAGTATTTT.

Turning to this clonotype: A junction end diverges from the germline sequence, so it may reflect a read error. The CDR3 loop is CASSPGTSGFAHTQYF. In DNA, the CDR3 is TGCGCCAGCAGCCCAGGGACTAGCGGGTTTGCGCATACGCAGTATTTT. This chain joins TRBV11-3 and TRBJ2-3; 12 bases are a match to TRBD2. The V gene's germline CDR1 is SGHNT and CDR2 YENEEA. This CDR3 is 16 amino acids long.

This rearrangement joins TRBV11-2 to TRBJ2-5; a weak D match, TRBD2 (6 bases). Germline values: CDR1 SGHAT, CDR2 FQNNGV. The CDR3 is 15 amino acids. Trimming shortened V by 11 bases and J by 4 bases, and 23 bases separated the two germline ends. This CDR3 reads CAGNSTWRVAETQYF. The DNA of the CDR3 is TGTGCCGGCAACTCCACCTGGAGGGTAGCAGAGACCCAGTACTTC.

Comments on this clonotype: A much larger clone differs by one base, so this may be a read error. This chain uses TRBV29-1 with TRBJ2-1, with 8 bases identical to TRBD2. This CDR3 has 13 amino acids. Germline loops: CDR1 SQVTM, CDR2 ANQGSEA. The CDR3 DNA reads as TGCAGCCTTGAAGCGGGAGCCTACAATGAGCAGTTCTTC. Protein product: CSLEAGAYNEQFF.

As concerns this clonotype: An end of the junction does not agree with germline; a read error may underlie this. J is TRBJ2-7 and V is TRBV11-2; TRBD2 aligns across 8 bases. This CDR3 spans 15 amino acids. Germline lookup yields CDR1 SGHAT and CDR2 FQNNGV. The DNA for the CDR3 is TGCGCCCGCAGCTTAGCCCGGGGGGGAAGCTACGAGCAGTACTTC. Its translation is CARSLARGGSYEQYF.

V usage is TRBV6-1 and J usage is TRBJ1-5; 7 bases align to TRBD1. The germline V gene encodes CDR1 MNHNS and CDR2 SASEGT. The CDR3 runs to 16 residues. CDR3 region: CTGSEDWTGNNQPQHF. In nucleotides, the CDR3 is TGTACCGGCAGTGAAGACTGGACAGGCAACAATCAGCCCCAGCATTTT.

Points on this clonotype: This may be a read error, as it is one base from a much larger clone. V is TRBV20-1 and J is TRBJ1-1; D ambiguous. The CDR3 spans 13 residues. Germline CDR1 is DFQATT and CDR2 is SNEGSKA (reference sequence). Trimming removed 0 bases from V and 6 bases from J, with 11 bases in between. CDR3 nucleotides: TGCAGTGCTAGAGAACTGCCGAAAGCTGAAGCTTTCTTT. This gives the protein CSARELPKAEAFF.

By share of the sample, this clonotype is medium-sized (0.01 to 0.1%). The V gene is TRBV11-3, the J gene TRBJ1-1; D not resolved. Germline V CDR1 and CDR2: SGHNT, YENEEA. V lost 5 bases to trimming and J lost 0 bases, with 13 bases between them. CDR3 length equals 15 residues. Here the CDR3 DNA reads TGTGCCAGCAGCGTCGATTCTGCCCTGAACACTGAAGCTTTCTTT. Encoded protein: CASSVDSALNTEAFF.

The CDR3 is CASSQGRWGKTEAFF. In DNA form, the CDR3 reads TGCGCCAGCAGCCAAGGCCGATGGGGAAAGACTGAAGCTTTCTTT. The J gene is TRBJ1-1, the V gene TRBV4-1; D is uncertain. Per germline, CDR1 MGHRA and CDR2 YSYEKL. V was shortened by 1 base and J by 5 bases, with 14 bases between the two germline ends. This CDR3 is 15 amino acids long.